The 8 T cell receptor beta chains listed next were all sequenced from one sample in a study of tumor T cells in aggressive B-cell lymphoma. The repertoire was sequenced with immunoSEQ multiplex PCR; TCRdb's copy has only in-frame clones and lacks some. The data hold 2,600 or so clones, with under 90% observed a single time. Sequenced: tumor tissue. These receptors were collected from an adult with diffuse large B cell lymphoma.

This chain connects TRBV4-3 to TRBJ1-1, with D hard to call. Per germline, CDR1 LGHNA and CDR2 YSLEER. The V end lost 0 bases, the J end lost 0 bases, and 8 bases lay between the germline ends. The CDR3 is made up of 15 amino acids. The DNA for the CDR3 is TGCGCCAGCAGCCAAGAATGGACTTTGAACACTGAAGCTTTCTTT. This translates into CASSQEWTLNTEAFF.

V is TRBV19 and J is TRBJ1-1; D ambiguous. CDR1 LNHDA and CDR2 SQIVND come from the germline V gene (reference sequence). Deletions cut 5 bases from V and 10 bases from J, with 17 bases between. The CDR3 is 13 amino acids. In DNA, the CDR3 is TGTGCCAGTAGTTCATCCGGCGGGTGGGTAGCTTTCTTT. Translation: CASSSSGGWVAFF.

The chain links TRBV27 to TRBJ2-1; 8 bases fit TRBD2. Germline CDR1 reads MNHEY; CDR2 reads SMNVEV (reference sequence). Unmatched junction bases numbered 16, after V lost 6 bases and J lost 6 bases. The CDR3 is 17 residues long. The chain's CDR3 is CASSSFGLGRAGNEQFF. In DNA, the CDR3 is TGTGCCAGCAGCAGTTTCGGGCTCGGGAGGGCGGGCAATGAGCAGTTCTTC.

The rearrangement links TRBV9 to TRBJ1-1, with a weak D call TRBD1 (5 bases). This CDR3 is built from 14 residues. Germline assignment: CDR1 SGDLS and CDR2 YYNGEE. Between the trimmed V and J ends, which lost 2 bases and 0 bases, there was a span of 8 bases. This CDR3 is CASSVGDLNTEAFF. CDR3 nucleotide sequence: TGTGCCAGCAGCGTCGGGGACTTGAACACTGAAGCTTTCTTT.

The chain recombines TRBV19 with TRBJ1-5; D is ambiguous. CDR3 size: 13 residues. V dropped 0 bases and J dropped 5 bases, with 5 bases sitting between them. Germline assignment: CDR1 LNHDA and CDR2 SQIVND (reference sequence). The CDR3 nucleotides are TGTGCCAGTAGTATAGACCCATATCAGCCCCAGCATTTT. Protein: CASSIDPYQPQHF.

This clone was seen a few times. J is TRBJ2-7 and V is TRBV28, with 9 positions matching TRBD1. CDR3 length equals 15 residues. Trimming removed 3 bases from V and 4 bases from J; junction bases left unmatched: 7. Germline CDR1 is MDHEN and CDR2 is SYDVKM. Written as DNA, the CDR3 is TGTGCCAGCAGTTTGTCCGGGACAGGGCTGTACGAGCAGTACTTC. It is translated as CASSLSGTGLYEQYF.

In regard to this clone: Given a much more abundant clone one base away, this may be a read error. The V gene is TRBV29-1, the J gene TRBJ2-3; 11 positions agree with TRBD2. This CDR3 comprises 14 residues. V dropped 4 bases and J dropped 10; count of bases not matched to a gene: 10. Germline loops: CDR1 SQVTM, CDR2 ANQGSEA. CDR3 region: CSVVYSGRANSQYF. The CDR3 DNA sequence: TGCAGCGTTGTTTATAGCGGGAGGGCCAATTCGCAGTATTTT.

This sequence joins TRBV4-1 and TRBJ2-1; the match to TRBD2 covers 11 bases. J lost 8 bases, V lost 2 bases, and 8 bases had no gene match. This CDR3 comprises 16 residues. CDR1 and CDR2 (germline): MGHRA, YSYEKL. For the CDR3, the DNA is TGCGCCAGCAGCCAAATACTAGCGGGGGACCCGGATGAGCAGTTCTTC. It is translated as CASSQILAGDPDEQFF.